This record covers a single T cell receptor beta chain. The data were taken from a study of shared clonotypes between healthy human individuals. The wider study: The donor pool was made up of a couple of women and a few men aged 18 to 49.

TCRdb keeps only in-frame clones here, not all; method: immunoSEQ multiplex PCR. The sample yields fewer than 3 million clones, 85% to 95% seen once. V was shortened by 0 bases and J by 2 bases, with 11 bases between the two germline ends. The germline V gene encodes CDR1 SGHKS and CDR2 YYEKEE (reference sequence). The CDR3 is made up of 15 amino acids. This receptor was identified in a man between 18 and 29 years old in good health. Some clones in this sample may be carry-over from other donors' samples. The gene calls are TRBV5-5 and TRBJ2-5; no clear D gene. Sample: naive CD4+ T cells from PBMCs. Indicated subset: CD45RA+ positively selected. CDR3 nucleotides: TGTGCCAGCAGCTTGGTTCGGATTTTACAAGAGACCCAGTACTTC. This translates into CASSLVRILQETQYF.